This passage covers 31 T cell receptor beta chains from one sample sequenced in a study of T-cell memory formation after mild COVID-19. TCRdb analysed the 5' RACE reads with MiXCR anew, one entry per CDR3 protein. Here the sample spans fewer than 700,000 distinct CDR3 sequences, 15% to 20% being singletons. What was sequenced was PBMCs or a T cell subset sorted from them (not recorded which). These receptors all stem from an adult woman who had mild COVID-19 (a few samples of this study predate the infection). Cell type and time point are not known.

V gene TRBV12-5 combines with J gene TRBJ1-2, with unresolved D. The CDR3 contains 16 residues. V dropped 0 bases and J dropped 3 bases, with 14 bases sitting between them. Germline loops: CDR1 LGHNT, CDR2 FRNRAP. CDR3 nucleotides: TGTGCTAGTGGTTTGGTTCAAGGGATCAAGCACTATGGCTACACCTTC. It codes for CASGLVQGIKHYGYTF.

The rearrangement uses TRBV12-3 or TRBV12-4 and TRBJ1-4, with D perhaps TRBD1 (5 bases). With 2 bases removed from V and 8 bases from J, the gap between germline ends came to 12 bases. CDR3 length equals 14 residues. The CDR3, as DNA: TGTGCCAGCAGTTTATTCGGGGCGGAGGAAAAACTGTTTTTT. This gives the protein CASSLFGAEEKLFF.

This clonotype occurred a few times. This sequence joins TRBV5-1 and TRBJ1-1, with no clear D. Germline V CDR1 and CDR2: SGHRS, YFSETQ. This CDR3 spans 13 amino acids. Trimming pared 0 bases from V and 4 bases from J, leaving 7 bases between. CDR3 sequence reads: CASSLEGFTEAFF. CDR3 coding DNA: TGCGCCAGCAGCTTGGAAGGGTTCACTGAAGCTTTCTTT.

This clonotype was seen a handful of times. CDR3 amino acids: CASSRGDRARSDSGANVLTF. In DNA form, the CDR3 reads TGTGCCAGCAGCCGAGGGGACAGGGCGCGCTCTGACTCTGGGGCCAACGTCCTGACTTTC. The chain combines TRBV5-4 with TRBJ2-6, with 9 bases that match TRBD1. The ends lost 4 bases at V and 0 bases at J; junction bases unmatched: 14. Germline V gives CDR1 SGHNT, CDR2 YYREEE (reference sequence). CDR3 length equals 20 residues.

For this clonotype: With a much larger clone just one base away, this may be a read error. The V call is TRBV12-3 or TRBV12-4, the J call TRBJ2-3; D may be TRBD2 (6 bases). This CDR3 spans 12 amino acids. V was trimmed by 8 bases and J by 1 base, leaving 7 bases between them. For the CDR3, the DNA is TGTGCCAGCGCGGGATGCACAGATACGCAGTATTTT. Residues: CASAGCTDTQYF.

In this sample, this clonotype turned up a few times. V usage is TRBV7-9 and J usage is TRBJ2-7; TRBD2 might be the D (6 bases). V dropped 6 bases and J dropped 0 bases, with 9 bases sitting between them. There are 13 residues in the CDR3. The germline gives CDR1 SEHNR, CDR2 FQNEAQ (reference sequence). CDR3 region: CASSGGLSYEQYF. The CDR3 DNA reads as TGTGCCAGCAGTGGGGGACTCTCCTACGAGCAGTACTTC.

This clonotype was counted many times. The J gene is TRBJ2-4, the V gene TRBV19; 10 bases map to TRBD2. The CDR3 runs 13 residues. Germline CDR1 and CDR2: LNHDA and SQIVND (reference sequence). J was trimmed by 8 bases and V by 6 bases; bases with no gene match: 4. This CDR3 is CASRSLAGDIQYF. CDR3 bases: TGTGCCAGTAGATCGCTAGCGGGGGACATTCAGTACTTC.

The chain has TRBV9 and TRBJ2-4; TRBD1 might be the D (6 bases). This CDR3 comprises 13 residues. CDR1 and CDR2 (germline): SGDLS, YYNGEE. The V end was cut by 9 bases, the J end by 4 bases, with 14 bases between. The CDR3 here is CAITTGKKNIQYF. As DNA, the CDR3 is TGTGCCATTACAACAGGGAAGAAAAACATTCAGTACTTC.

This chain connects TRBV4-2 to TRBJ2-3; 9 nucleotides align to TRBD2. Trimming at V came to 0 bases and at J to 10 bases, leaving 8 bases not matched to a gene. This CDR3 has 15 amino acids. Germline CDR1 and CDR2: LGHNA and YNFKEQ. The CDR3 is CASSQDPLAGQAQYF. DNA of the CDR3: TGTGCCAGCAGCCAAGATCCCCTAGCGGGGCAGGCGCAGTATTTT.

In its sample, this clonotype was seen many times. The genes are TRBV2 and TRBJ2-2; no firm D call. Trimming took 4 bases from V and 1 from J, leaving 7 bases between them. This CDR3 has 14 amino acids. Germline assignment: CDR1 SNHLY and CDR2 FYNNEI. The CDR3 DNA is TGTGCCAGCAGTGCCGGTAGGAACACCGGGGAGCTGTTTTTT. It translates to CASSAGRNTGELFF.

This clonotype showed up many times. The chain carries TRBV11-3 and TRBJ2-1; 7 bases map to TRBD2. The CDR3 is 15 residues long. The germline V gene encodes CDR1 SGHNT and CDR2 YENEEA. V lost 1 base, J lost 3 bases, and 3 bases stayed unmatched. CDR3 DNA: TGTGCCAGCAGCTTAGCGGGACTAAGCTACAATGAGCAGTTCTTC. Residues: CASSLAGLSYNEQFF.

In its sample, this clonotype was seen once. The V gene is TRBV7-2, the J gene TRBJ1-1; 10 nucleotides line up with TRBD1. CDR1 and CDR2 (germline): SGHTA, FQGNSA. The CDR3 runs to 14 residues. V lost 2 bases to trimming and J lost 5 bases; unmatched junction nucleotides: 2. The DNA of the CDR3 is TGTGCCAGCAGCTTAAAGGGACAGGGGACTGAAGCTTTCTTT. Encoded protein: CASSLKGQGTEAFF. Combining the CDR3 with reference TRBV7-2 and TRBJ1-1 gives the whole variable domain GAGVSQSPSNKVTEKGKDVELRCDPISGHTALYWYRQSLGQGLEFLIYFQGNSAPDKSGLPSDRFSAERTGGSVSTLTIQRTQQEDSAVYLCASSLKGQGTEAFFGQGTRLTVV.

This chain links TRBV7-9 with TRBJ1-1, with TRBD1 matching 9 bases. The CDR3 is 14 amino acids. The J segment lost 4 bases and the V segment lost 4 bases, leaving 4 bases of the junction unmatched. Per germline, CDR1 SEHNR and CDR2 FQNEAQ (reference sequence). CDR3 region: CASSSDRGVTEAFF. In DNA form, the CDR3 reads TGTGCCAGCAGCTCCGACAGGGGGGTCACTGAAGCTTTCTTT.

This clonotype has a handful of counts. The V gene is TRBV4-1, the J gene TRBJ1-4; 8 bases map to TRBD1. V lost 4 bases and J lost 5; bases outside the gene matches: 6. The CDR3 is 15 residues long. Per germline, CDR1 MGHRA and CDR2 YSYEKL. CDR3 in DNA: TGCGCCAGCAGCCGAGGACAGGGCGGGAATGAAAAACTGTTTTTT. This translates into CASSRGQGGNEKLFF.

This clonotype has a handful of counts. The rearrangement uses TRBV7-8 and TRBJ2-7, with a possible D match to TRBD2 (5 bases). The CDR3 contains 15 residues. V shed 1 base and J shed 2 bases, with 12 bases lying between them. CDR1 SGHVS and CDR2 FQNEAQ come from the germline V gene. Here the CDR3 DNA reads TGTGCCAGCAGCTTAGTGGACTCAGTTACCTACGAGCAGTACTTC. The encoded protein is CASSLVDSVTYEQYF.

The chain has TRBV12-3 or TRBV12-4 and TRBJ2-7; no definite D call. The CDR3 totals 14 residues. V was trimmed by 5 bases and J by 6 bases, leaving 17 bases between them. In nucleotides, the CDR3 is TGTGCCAGCAGTACTGGTAGTAGAAGGCGCGAGCAGTACTTC. Encoded protein: CASSTGSRRREQYF.

This clonotype was seen a handful of times. The chain carries TRBV9 and TRBJ2-5; 8 nucleotides agree with TRBD2. There are 15 residues in the CDR3. Germline-derived CDR1 and CDR2 are SGDLS and YYNGEE. V lost 5 bases to trimming and J lost 2 bases; unmatched junction nucleotides: 8. CDR3 sequence (DNA): TGTGCCAGCAGTGAGCGGGAGTACTCACAAGAGACCCAGTACTTC. Its translation: CASSEREYSQETQYF.

This rearrangement joins TRBV18 to TRBJ1-5; 8 bases line up with TRBD1. The ends lost 6 bases at V and 8 bases at J; junction bases unmatched: 6. The CDR3 loop spans 13 amino acids. Looked up from germline, CDR1 is KGHSH and CDR2 is LQKENI. CDR3 residues: CASSSAGGEPQHF. The CDR3 DNA is TGTGCCAGCTCGTCCGCAGGGGGCGAGCCCCAGCATTTT.

The chain employs TRBV6-5 and TRBJ1-2; 10 bases match TRBD1. The CDR3 runs to 15 residues. Trimming removed 3 bases from V and 5 bases from J; junction bases left unmatched: 6. In germline, CDR1 is MNHEY, CDR2 SVGAGI. CDR3 in amino acids: CASSYPGQGLYGYTF. The CDR3 DNA is TGTGCCAGCAGTTATCCGGGACAGGGGTTGTATGGCTACACCTTC.

V gene TRBV4-3 combines with J gene TRBJ2-7; maybe TRBD1 (6 bases). The CDR3 spans 14 residues. The V gene lost 4 bases and the J gene lost 6 bases, with 16 bases spanning the gap. Germline V lookup: CDR1 LGHNA, CDR2 YSLEER. The CDR3 sequence is CASSPRGTFGEQYF. The CDR3 region has the DNA TGCGCCAGCAGCCCGCGAGGGACATTCGGCGAGCAGTACTTC.

CDR3 sequence (DNA): TGTGCCAGCAGCCCAATTGGGTACACTGAAGCTTTCTTT. It encodes CASSPIGYTEAFF. The chain joins TRBV14 to TRBJ1-1; D gene uncertain. The CDR3 runs to 13 residues. The V end lost 4 bases, the J end lost 3 bases, and 9 bases lay between the germline ends. Looked up from germline, CDR1 is SGHDN and CDR2 is FVKESK.

This clonotype came up a few times. The rearrangement links TRBV7-9 to TRBJ2-1, with D uncertain. The CDR3 covers 13 residues. The germline gives CDR1 SEHNR, CDR2 FQNEAQ (reference sequence). V lost 5 bases, J lost 2 bases, and 7 bases lay in between. The CDR3 here is CASSATTYNEQFF. CDR3 nucleotides: TGTGCCAGCAGCGCGACAACCTACAATGAGCAGTTCTTC.

The chain is built from TRBV4-3 and TRBJ1-3; tentatively, D is TRBD1 (5 bases). V lost 5 bases to trimming and J lost 4 bases, with 18 bases between them. This CDR3 has 16 amino acids. Germline V gives CDR1 LGHNA, CDR2 YSLEER. CDR3 sequence: CASSRLTDSMGNTIYF. The CDR3 nucleotides are TGCGCCAGCAGCAGACTGACAGATTCAATGGGAAACACCATATATTTT.

J is TRBJ2-1 and V is TRBV5-1, with 10 bases that match TRBD2. The CDR3 length is 16 residues. Unmatched junction bases numbered 6, after V lost 2 bases and J lost 4 bases. CDR1 is SGHRS, CDR2 YFSETQ, per germline. CDR3 protein: CASSFGLAEEYNEQFF. CDR3 DNA sequence: TGCGCCAGCAGCTTCGGACTAGCGGAGGAGTACAATGAGCAGTTCTTC.

CDR3 residues: CASSSTSRQGNTGELFF. DNA of the CDR3: TGTGCCAGCAGCTCAACTTCCCGACAGGGGAACACCGGGGAGCTGTTTTTT. The chain links TRBV7-9 to TRBJ2-2, with 7 bases identical to TRBD1. J lost 1 base, V lost 4 bases, and 9 bases had no gene match. Germline V gives CDR1 SEHNR, CDR2 FQNEAQ (reference sequence). The CDR3 runs to 17 residues.

This clonotype has only a few counts. This rearrangement joins TRBV24-1 to TRBJ2-2; D is ambiguous. The CDR3 extends over 13 amino acids. Germline V gene lookup returns CDR1 KGHDR and CDR2 SFDVKD. Trimming took 9 bases from V and 7 from J, leaving 14 bases between them. CDR3 sequence (DNA): TGTGCCACCCAGGCCGACACTCTCGGGGAGCTGTTTTTT. This encodes CATQADTLGELFF.

This clonotype was seen a few times. The chain is built from TRBV4-3 and TRBJ2-3; unclear D gene. Trimming removed 3 bases from V and 6 bases from J, with 13 bases in between. The CDR3 totals 14 residues. Germline-derived CDR1 and CDR2 are LGHNA and YSLEER. CDR3 nucleotides: TGCGCCAGCAGCCAGACGAACGCGGCGGATACGCAGTATTTT. This translates into CASSQTNAADTQYF.

CDR3 amino acids: CASSLDTGWDTEAFF. Written as DNA, the CDR3 is TGTGCCAGCAGCTTAGATACAGGGTGGGACACTGAAGCTTTCTTT. The chain joins TRBV7-2 to TRBJ1-1, with a possible D match to TRBD1 (6 bases). The V end lost 1 base, the J end lost 3 bases, and 12 bases lay between the germline ends. This CDR3 spans 15 amino acids. Germline V lookup: CDR1 SGHTA, CDR2 FQGNSA.

This clonotype has only a few counts. The chain combines TRBV7-6 with TRBJ2-7; 8 positions agree with TRBD2. The J segment lost 7 bases and the V segment lost 2 bases, leaving 7 bases of the junction unmatched. The CDR3 is 14 amino acids. Germline CDR1 SGHVS, CDR2 FNYEAQ. The CDR3 protein is CASSLSSGSGEQYF. The CDR3 DNA reads as TGTGCCAGCAGCTTATCGAGCGGGAGCGGAGAGCAGTACTTC.

This clonotype was observed a few times. This chain connects TRBV10-3 to TRBJ2-3, with 9 bases identical to TRBD2. V was clipped by 6 bases and J by 2 bases; unmatched bases: 3. Per the germline V gene, CDR1 is ENHRY and CDR2 is SYGVKD. The CDR3 contains 14 residues. CDR3 amino acids: CAIRQREVTDTQYF. CDR3 coding DNA: TGTGCCATCAGACAGCGGGAGGTCACAGATACGCAGTATTTT.

The CDR3 DNA reads as TGCAGCGTTGAAGAGGTGGCCGGGGAGCTGTTTTTT. Its translation is CSVEEVAGELFF. This chain links TRBV29-1 with TRBJ2-2; no firm D call. Germline CDR1 SQVTM, CDR2 ANQGSEA. Trimming took 0 bases from V and 6 from J, leaving 5 bases between them. The CDR3 totals 12 residues.